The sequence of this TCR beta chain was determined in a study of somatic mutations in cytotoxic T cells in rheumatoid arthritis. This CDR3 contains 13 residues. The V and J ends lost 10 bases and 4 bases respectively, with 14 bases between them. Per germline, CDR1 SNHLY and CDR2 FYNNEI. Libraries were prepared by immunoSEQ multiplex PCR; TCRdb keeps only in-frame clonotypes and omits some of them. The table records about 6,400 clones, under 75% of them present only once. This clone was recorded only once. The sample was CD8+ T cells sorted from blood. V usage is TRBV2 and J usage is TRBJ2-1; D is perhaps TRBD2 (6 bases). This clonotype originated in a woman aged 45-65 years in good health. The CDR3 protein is CATHLGGYNEQFF. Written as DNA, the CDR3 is TGTGCCACCCATTTGGGGGGATACAATGAGCAGTTCTTC.